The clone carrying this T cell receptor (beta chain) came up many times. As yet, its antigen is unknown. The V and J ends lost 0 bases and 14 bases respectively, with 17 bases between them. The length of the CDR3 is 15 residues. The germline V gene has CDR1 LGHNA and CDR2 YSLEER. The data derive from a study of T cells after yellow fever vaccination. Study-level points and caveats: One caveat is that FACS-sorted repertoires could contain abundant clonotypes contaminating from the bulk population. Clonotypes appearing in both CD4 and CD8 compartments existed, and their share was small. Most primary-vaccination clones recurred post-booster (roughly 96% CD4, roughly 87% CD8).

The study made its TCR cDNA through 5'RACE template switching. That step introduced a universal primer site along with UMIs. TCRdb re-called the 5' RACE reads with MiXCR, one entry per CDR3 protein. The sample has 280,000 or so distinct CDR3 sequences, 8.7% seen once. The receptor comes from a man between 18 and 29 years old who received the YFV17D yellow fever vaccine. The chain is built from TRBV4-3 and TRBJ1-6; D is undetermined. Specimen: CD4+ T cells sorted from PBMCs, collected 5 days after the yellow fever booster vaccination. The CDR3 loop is CASSQDTGSELSLHF. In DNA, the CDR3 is TGCGCCAGCAGCCAAGATACGGGCTCCGAGCTTTCCCTCCACTTT.